These 16 T cell receptor beta chains were all obtained from the same sample, sequenced in a study of neurological immune-mediated disorders. One entry per CDR3 protein results from TCRdb running MiXCR on the 5' RACE reads. Of tens of thousands of distinct CDR3 sequences listed, around 13% are singletons. Specified time point: longitudinal time-point 1 (baseline). The sequenced sample consisted of PBMCs. The receptors come from a female donor with HTLV-1-associated myelopathy (HAM/TSP).

This chain connects TRBV5-6 to TRBJ2-7; TRBD2 matches 9 bases. The CDR3 is 14 amino acids. CDR1 and CDR2 from the germline V gene are SGHDT and YYEEEE. J lost 3 bases, V lost 3 bases, and 4 bases had no gene match. The CDR3 is CASSYSGGYYEQYF. In DNA form, the CDR3 reads TGTGCCAGCAGCTATAGCGGGGGTTACTACGAGCAGTACTTC.

This clonotype was counted ten times or more. The rearrangement uses TRBV4-2 and TRBJ1-2; D perhaps matches TRBD1 (5 bases). Trimming pared 1 base from V and 7 bases from J, leaving 16 bases between. CDR3 length equals 15 residues. The germline V gene encodes CDR1 LGHNA and CDR2 YNFKEQ. The CDR3 loop is CASSQADAGSTGYTF. Here the CDR3 DNA reads TGTGCCAGCAGCCAAGCTGACGCAGGGTCGACTGGCTACACCTTC.

This clonotype was seen many times. This chain connects TRBV2 to TRBJ1-6, with a possible D match to TRBD1 (5 bases). The CDR3 runs 13 residues. Germline CDR1 and CDR2: SNHLY and FYNNEI. The V gene lost 3 bases and the J gene lost 7 bases, with 7 bases spanning the gap. CDR3 amino acids: CASSDEGNSPLHF. The CDR3, as DNA: TGTGCCAGCAGTGATGAGGGGAATTCACCCCTCCACTTT.

This clonotype was found many times. The J gene is TRBJ2-2, the V gene TRBV27; 7 bases agree with TRBD1. Trimming cost V 6 bases and J 3 bases; bases outside gene matches: 10. Germline V gene sequence: CDR1 MNHEY, CDR2 SMNVEV (reference sequence). The CDR3 loop spans 16 amino acids. The DNA for the CDR3 is TGTGCCAGCAGGGCCTCCTCGACAGGGTACACCGGGGAGCTGTTTTTT. It translates to CASRASSTGYTGELFF.

This clonotype was seen many times. CDR3 region: CASSFATGSETQYF. The CDR3 coding sequence is TGTGCCAGCAGCTTTGCCACAGGGTCGGAGACCCAGTACTTC. V and J are TRBV7-9 and TRBJ2-5, with D perhaps matching TRBD1 (6 bases). V lost 3 bases to trimming and J lost 5 bases, with 13 bases between them. CDR1 is SEHNR, CDR2 FQNEAQ, per germline (reference sequence). This CDR3 contains 14 residues.

This clonotype was observed many times. V gene TRBV5-1 combines with J gene TRBJ2-1; either TRBD1 or TRBD2 may fit D (6 bases each). The V gene lost 1 base and the J gene lost 8 bases, with 7 bases spanning the gap. The germline gives CDR1 SGHRS, CDR2 YFSETQ. The CDR3 has 12 amino acids. CDR3 DNA: TGCGCCAGCAGCTTGCGGGGGCATGAGCAGTTCTTC. This gives the protein CASSLRGHEQFF. Together with reference TRBV5-1 and TRBJ2-1, the CDR3 gives the full variable domain: KAGVTQTPRYLIKTRGQQVTLSCSPISGHRSVSWYQQTPGQGLQFLFEYFSETQRNKGNFPGRFSGRQFSNSRSEMNVSTLELGDSALYLCASSLRGHEQFFGPGTRLTVL.

This clonotype occurred many times. The CDR3 nucleotides are TGTGCCAGCAGTACGGGACTAGCCTACAATGAGCAGTTCTTC. Translating it yields CASSTGLAYNEQFF. The genes are TRBV2 and TRBJ2-1; TRBD2 agrees at 8 bases. The V gene's germline CDR1 is SNHLY and CDR2 FYNNEI. With V trimmed by 5 bases and J by 2 bases, 2 bases remained unmatched. The CDR3 extends over 14 amino acids.

The V and J genes are TRBV6-5 and TRBJ2-7; 9 bases line up with TRBD1. There are 14 residues in the CDR3. Germline CDR1 is MNHEY and CDR2 is SVGAGI. The V gene end was trimmed by 8 bases and the J gene end by 6 bases; junction bases not matched to a gene: 11. The CDR3 here is CASYPPGTGLEQYF. Written as DNA, the CDR3 is TGTGCCAGCTACCCCCCCGGGACAGGGCTCGAGCAGTACTTC.

In its sample, this clonotype was seen many times. This chain uses TRBV5-1 with TRBJ2-1, with 8 bases that match TRBD1. The CDR3 loop spans 14 amino acids. Trimming took 6 bases from V and 4 from J; bases not matched to a gene: 6. CDR1 and CDR2 from the germline V gene are SGHRS and YFSETQ. The CDR3 sequence: CASTPDRVYNEQFF. The CDR3 coding sequence is TGCGCCAGCACCCCGGACAGGGTTTACAATGAGCAGTTCTTC.

This clonotype was seen a handful of times. The V and J genes are TRBV20-1 and TRBJ2-5; D is perhaps TRBD2 (6 bases). The CDR3 contains 15 residues. Germline CDR1 is DFQATT and CDR2 is SNEGSKA (reference sequence). V was cut by 0 bases and J by 0 bases, with 11 bases left in between. The CDR3 is CSARDAGKDQETQYF. DNA of the CDR3: TGCAGTGCTAGAGATGCGGGAAAGGACCAAGAGACCCAGTACTTC.

This clonotype appeared many times. V is TRBV20-1 and J is TRBJ2-5, with TRBD1 matching over 7 bases. The CDR3 extends over 13 amino acids. The germline V gene has CDR1 DFQATT and CDR2 SNEGSKA (reference sequence). The V gene end was trimmed by 1 base and the J gene end by 2 bases; junction bases not matched to a gene: 1. The DNA for the CDR3 is TGCAGTGCTAGAGGGACAGGTCAAGAGACCCAGTACTTC. Its translation is CSARGTGQETQYF.

V and J are TRBV6-5 and TRBJ2-7, with 9 bases matching TRBD1. From germline, CDR1 is MNHEY and CDR2 SVGAGI. The CDR3 has 15 residues. The V and J ends lost 5 bases and 2 bases, in that order; junction bases with no gene match: 7. CDR3 in amino acids: CASSKETGGTYEQYF. The CDR3 coding sequence is TGTGCCAGCAGTAAGGAGACAGGGGGGACCTACGAGCAGTACTTC.

The rearrangement uses TRBV10-3 and TRBJ2-3; no clear D. The CDR3 contains 15 residues. CDR1 and CDR2 (germline): ENHRY, SYGVKD. V was clipped by 5 bases and J by 0 bases, with 12 bases between them. The CDR3 bases are TGTGCCATCAGTTGGGCTCTGGAGAGCACAGATACGCAGTATTTT. Protein sequence: CAISWALESTDTQYF.

This clonotype has only a few counts. The chain employs TRBV7-8 and TRBJ2-3, with D possibly matching TRBD2 (5 bases). CDR1 and CDR2 (germline): SGHVS, FQNEAQ. The V gene lost 3 bases and the J gene lost 2 bases, with 12 bases spanning the gap. CDR3 size: 15 residues. The CDR3 here is CASSLWSGYTDTQYF. The CDR3 DNA reads TGTGCCAGCAGCTTGTGGAGCGGTTACACAGATACGCAGTATTTT.

This clonotype was counted at least ten times. This CDR3 is CASSQSMAGNTIYF. In DNA, the CDR3 is TGTGCCAGCAGCCAATCAATGGCTGGAAACACCATATATTTT. The chain uses TRBV3-1 and TRBJ1-3; D is undetermined. The CDR3 contains 14 residues. Trimming took off 2 bases at V and 2 bases at J, with 7 bases between the two ends. Germline assignment: CDR1 LGHDT and CDR2 YNNKEL (reference sequence). Full variable domain (missing parts from reference TRBV3-1 and TRBJ1-3): DTAVSQTPKYLVTQMGNDKSIKCEQNLGHDTMYWYKQDSKKFLKIMFSYNNKELIINETVPNRFSPKSPDKAHLNLHINSLELGDSAVYFCASSQSMAGNTIYFGEGSWLTVV.

This clonotype was counted ten times or more. At one end the junction does not follow the germline gene, possibly because of a read error. This rearrangement joins TRBV12-3 or TRBV12-4 to TRBJ2-7; tentative D call: TRBD1 (5 bases). The CDR3 contains 13 residues. CDR3 bases: TGTGCCAGCAGCTTAGGACATATCTACGAGCAGTACTTC. Translating it yields CASSLGHIYEQYF.